This TCR beta chain comes out of a study of T cell changes during pregnancy in multiple sclerosis. This table comes from immunoSEQ multiplex PCR, and its TCRdb copy is limited to in-frame clones, with some not included. The repertoire has roughly 100,000 clones, roughly nine tenths of them found once; the top ten carry 0.75% to 0.95%. Germline CDR1 reads LNHNV; CDR2 reads YYDKDF (reference sequence). V gave up 0 bases and J gave up 7 bases, with 6 bases separating them. This CDR3 has 13 amino acids. About this clone: The same CDR3 can be traced to other DNA sequences in this sample.

The V gene is TRBV15, the J gene TRBJ1-4; no clear D. The clonotype comes from a female donor with multiple sclerosis, enrolled in a pregnancy study. The starting material was peripheral blood, obtained after pregnancy. The CDR3: CATSRDRGEKLFF. CDR3 nucleotides: TGTGCCACCAGCAGAGATAGAGGTGAAAAACTGTTTTTT.